The 20 T cell receptor beta chains reported below all come from one sample, sequenced in a study of cytomegalovirus exposure and HLA in healthy donors. Primers for the PCR totalled 60 Vbeta and 13 Jbeta. TCRdb's table, derived via immunoSEQ multiplex PCR, lists solely in-frame clones and lacks some. Counted here are roughly 200,000 clones, about 70% occurring once; the ten biggest clones make up roughly 1.9%. Sequenced material: PBMCs. Source of these receptors: a woman aged 25-40 years in good health and CMV-seronegative.

The chain uses TRBV7-9 and TRBJ1-4, with D possibly TRBD1 on 6 matching bases. CDR1 and CDR2 (germline): SEHNR, FQNEAQ (reference sequence). CDR3 length: 14 amino acids. The V and J ends lost 6 bases and 6 bases respectively, with 14 bases between them. CDR3 loop: CASSPDRTDEKLFF. The CDR3 DNA sequence: TGTGCCAGCAGTCCAGATAGGACAGATGAAAAACTGTTTTTT. Looking up the rest from reference TRBV7-9 and TRBJ1-4 gives the full variable domain: DTGVSQNPRHKITKRGQNVTFRCDPISEHNRLYWYRQTLGQGPEFLTYFQNEAQLEKSRLLSDRFSAERPKGSFSTLEIQRTEQGDSAMYLCASSPDRTDEKLFFGSGTQLSVL.

The rearrangement links TRBV7-8 to TRBJ1-1, with D hard to call. Trimming removed 5 bases from V and 4 bases from J, with 14 bases in between. The germline CDR1 and CDR2 sequences are SGHVS and FQNEAQ. This CDR3 is built from 14 residues. The CDR3 DNA reads TGTGCCAGCAGCCCTGCCGTACTTGGCACTGAAGCTTTCTTT. Its translation: CASSPAVLGTEAFF. The entire variable domain, with the rest obtained from reference TRBV7-8 and TRBJ1-1, is as follows: GAGVSQSPRYKVAKRGQDVALRCDPISGHVSLFWYQQALGQGPEFLTYFQNEAQLDKSGLPSDRFFAERPEGSVSTLKIQRTQQEDSAVYLCASSPAVLGTEAFFGQGTRLTVV.

The chain recombines TRBV29-1 with TRBJ1-2, with 10 bases lining up with TRBD1. Germline values: CDR1 SQVTM, CDR2 ANQGSEA. J was trimmed by 7 bases and V by 3 bases; bases with no gene match: 2. The CDR3 runs to 12 residues. CDR3 residues: CSVETGGGGYTF. CDR3 coding DNA: TGCAGCGTTGAGACAGGGGGCGGTGGCTACACCTTC.

The J gene is TRBJ2-6, the V gene TRBV19; 7 bases are shared with TRBD1. Germline V lookup: CDR1 LNHDA, CDR2 SQIVND (reference sequence). V lost 2 bases to trimming and J lost 3 bases; unmatched junction nucleotides: 7. This CDR3 has 17 amino acids. This CDR3 is CASSIIKGAHGANVLTF. In DNA form, the CDR3 reads TGTGCCAGTAGTATAATCAAGGGGGCGCATGGGGCCAACGTCCTGACTTTC.

This sequence joins TRBV7-9 and TRBJ1-2, with 7 bases lining up with TRBD1. Germline trimming cut 1 base from V and 8 bases from J; bases unmatched to any gene: 7. CDR1 SEHNR and CDR2 FQNEAQ come from the germline V gene (reference sequence). This CDR3 comprises 14 residues. The DNA of the CDR3 is TGTGCCAGCAGCTTAGTGGCCAGGGGGGAAGGCTACACCTTC. Translation: CASSLVARGEGYTF. Combining the CDR3 with reference TRBV7-9 and TRBJ1-2 gives the whole variable domain DTGVSQNPRHKITKRGQNVTFRCDPISEHNRLYWYRQTLGQGPEFLTYFQNEAQLEKSRLLSDRFSAERPKGSFSTLEIQRTEQGDSAMYLCASSLVARGEGYTFGSGTRLTVV.

This clone was picked up one time. The chain combines TRBV2 with TRBJ1-3; D is unclear. The CDR3 is 14 amino acids. Trimming took 8 bases from V and 4 from J, leaving 15 bases between them. Germline V CDR1 and CDR2: SNHLY, FYNNEI. The chain's CDR3 is CASVTPKVGNTIYF. The DNA for the CDR3 is TGTGCCAGCGTCACTCCAAAAGTGGGAAACACCATATATTTT.

Comment on this clone: Other DNA sequences from this sample encode an identical CDR3 as well. V is TRBV5-1 and J is TRBJ1-1, with D perhaps TRBD1 (6 bases). The CDR3 has 14 amino acids. The V end lost 2 bases, the J end lost 1 base, and 9 bases lay between the germline ends. The V gene's germline CDR1 is SGHRS and CDR2 YFSETQ. The CDR3 sequence: CASSLEGQNTEAFF. CDR3 nucleotides: TGCGCCAGCAGCTTAGAGGGACAGAACACTGAAGCTTTCTTT.

This clone occurred a few times. The CDR3 bases are TGTGCCAGCAGTGACTCTTTTCGAGGGGGCGGCTACACCTTC. This gives the protein CASSDSFRGGGYTF. V and J are TRBV6-4 and TRBJ1-2, with 7 bases lining up with TRBD1. V gave up 0 bases and J gave up 8 bases; unmatched junction bases: 6. There are 14 residues in the CDR3. Per the germline V gene, CDR1 is MRHNA and CDR2 is SNTAGT.

This rearrangement joins TRBV2 to TRBJ1-1; D not resolved. The germline V gene encodes CDR1 SNHLY and CDR2 FYNNEI. CDR3 size: 12 residues. Trimming shortened V by 8 bases and J by 4 bases, and 11 bases separated the two germline ends. CDR3 sequence reads: CASGRLATEAFF. CDR3 nucleotides: TGTGCCAGCGGGAGGTTGGCCACTGAAGCTTTCTTT.

The chain joins TRBV5-4 to TRBJ2-1; 7 nucleotides align to TRBD1. V shed 4 bases, J shed 12 bases, and the junction held 7 bases outside the gene matches. Germline-derived CDR1 and CDR2 are SGHNT and YYREEE (reference sequence). CDR3 length: 12 residues. CDR3 DNA: TGTGCCAGCAGCACTACAGGGGAGCGGCAGTTCTTC. This encodes CASSTTGERQFF.

The gene calls are TRBV6-5 and TRBJ1-3; 7 bases are a match to TRBD1. The CDR3 is 14 amino acids. Losses at the gene ends were 4 bases for V and 8 bases for J; bases not matched to a gene: 8. Per the germline V gene, CDR1 is MNHEY and CDR2 is SVGAGI. In DNA, the CDR3 is TGTGCCAGCAGTTCCAACGACAGGGTACACACCATATATTTT. This encodes CASSSNDRVHTIYF.

The chain is built from TRBV5-1 and TRBJ2-7; D uncertain. The CDR3 loop spans 14 amino acids. V was trimmed by 0 bases and J by 2 bases, leaving 9 bases between them. The germline gives CDR1 SGHRS, CDR2 YFSETQ. The CDR3 region has the DNA TGCGCCAGCAGCTTGGGTGGCAGTGCCTACGAGCAGTACTTC. Translating it yields CASSLGGSAYEQYF.

This clone was observed a handful of times. The chain recombines TRBV11-2 with TRBJ1-5, with D unclear. Germline assignment: CDR1 SGHAT and CDR2 FQNNGV. V was pared by 5 bases and J by 4 bases, with 6 bases between. This CDR3 region has 12 residues. The CDR3 loop is CASSDTNQPQHF. DNA of the CDR3: TGTGCCAGCAGCGATACTAATCAGCCCCAGCATTTT.

In its sample, this clone was seen a few times. The chain recombines TRBV30 with TRBJ2-1; possibly TRBD1 for D (6 bases). The CDR3 covers 14 residues. The V and J ends lost 1 base and 0 bases respectively, with 7 bases between them. In germline, CDR1 is GTSNPN, CDR2 SVGIG (reference sequence). CDR3 sequence reads: CAWSAGASYNEQFF. CDR3 nucleotide sequence: TGTGCCTGGAGTGCAGGGGCCTCCTACAATGAGCAGTTCTTC.

J is TRBJ2-7 and V is TRBV7-2; tentative D call: TRBD2 (5 bases). This CDR3 contains 14 residues. V lost 2 bases and J lost 0, with 8 bases in between. Germline-derived CDR1 and CDR2 are SGHTA and FQGNSA. The CDR3 here is CASSLIASSYEQYF. The CDR3 bases are TGTGCCAGCAGCTTAATAGCGTCCTCCTACGAGCAGTACTTC. The complete variable domain, with remaining parts taken from reference TRBV7-2 and TRBJ2-7, reads GAGVSQSPSNKVTEKGKDVELRCDPISGHTALYWYRQSLGQGLEFLIYFQGNSAPDKSGLPSDRFSAERTGGSVSTLTIQRTQQEDSAVYLCASSLIASSYEQYFGPGTRLTVT.

DNA for the CDR3: TGTGCCAGCTCACCGTCAGGGGCGGACGAGCAGTACTTC. Amino acid sequence: CASSPSGADEQYF. The rearrangement joins TRBV18 to TRBJ2-7; D may be TRBD1 (6 bases). Germline CDR1 reads KGHSH; CDR2 reads LQKENI. CDR3 length equals 13 residues. The V and J ends lost 3 bases and 5 bases respectively, with 11 bases between them.

The J gene is TRBJ2-3, the V gene TRBV6-1, with 12 bases aligning to TRBD2. The CDR3 is made up of 17 amino acids. Germline V gene lookup returns CDR1 MNHNS and CDR2 SASEGT. V lost 1 base, J lost 0 bases, and 2 bases stayed unmatched. CDR3 protein: CASSEEGTSGSTDTQYF. The DNA for the CDR3 is TGTGCCAGCAGTGAAGAGGGGACTAGCGGGAGCACAGATACGCAGTATTTT.

In its sample, this clone was seen once. The V call is TRBV19, the J call TRBJ2-7; 12 nucleotides match TRBD1. The CDR3 has 15 amino acids. CDR1 LNHDA and CDR2 SQIVND come from the germline V gene (reference sequence). With 3 bases clipped from V and 4 bases from J, the junction kept 4 bases outside the gene matches. CDR3 nucleotide sequence: TGTGCCAGTAGTATCCGGGACAGGGGGCAATACGAGCAGTACTTC. Translated: CASSIRDRGQYEQYF.

The V gene is TRBV5-4, the J gene TRBJ1-2; the D is unclear. CDR3 length: 16 residues. Germline CDR1 and CDR2: SGHNT and YYREEE (reference sequence). V was shortened by 3 bases and J by 0 bases, with 15 bases between the two germline ends. CDR3: CASSSRFGSSNYGYTF. The CDR3 coding sequence is TGTGCCAGCAGCTCACGTTTCGGTAGTTCTAACTATGGCTACACCTTC. The full variable domain, with the rest looked up from reference TRBV5-4 and TRBJ1-2, is ETGVTQSPTHLIKTRGQQVTLRCSSQSGHNTVSWYQQALGQGPQFIFQYYREEENGRGNFPPRFSGLQFPNYSSELNVNALELDDSALYLCASSSRFGSSNYGYTFGSGTRLTVV.

This clone was counted a single time. This chain connects TRBV18 to TRBJ2-1, with a tentative D call TRBD1 (5 bases). This CDR3 has 12 amino acids. The V end was cut by 1 base, the J end by 7 bases, with 5 bases between. The germline CDR1 and CDR2 sequences are KGHSH and LQKENI. The chain's CDR3 is CASSPQGNEQFF. The CDR3 coding sequence is TGTGCCAGCTCACCACAGGGGAATGAGCAGTTCTTC.